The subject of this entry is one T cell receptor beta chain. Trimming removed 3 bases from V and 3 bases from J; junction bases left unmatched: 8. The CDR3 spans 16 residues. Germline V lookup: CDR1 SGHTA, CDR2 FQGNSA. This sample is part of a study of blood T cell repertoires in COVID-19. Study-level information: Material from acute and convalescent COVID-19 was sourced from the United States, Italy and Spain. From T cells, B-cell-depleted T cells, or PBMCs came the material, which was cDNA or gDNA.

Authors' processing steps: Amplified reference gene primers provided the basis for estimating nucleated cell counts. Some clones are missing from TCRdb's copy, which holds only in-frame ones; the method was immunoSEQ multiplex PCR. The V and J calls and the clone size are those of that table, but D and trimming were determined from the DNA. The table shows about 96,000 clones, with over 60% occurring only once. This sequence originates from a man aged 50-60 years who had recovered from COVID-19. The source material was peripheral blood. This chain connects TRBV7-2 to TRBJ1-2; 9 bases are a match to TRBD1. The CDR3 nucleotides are TGTGCCAGCAGCTTTCTCCCGGGACAGGGTGACTATGGCTACACCTTC. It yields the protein CASSFLPGQGDYGYTF.